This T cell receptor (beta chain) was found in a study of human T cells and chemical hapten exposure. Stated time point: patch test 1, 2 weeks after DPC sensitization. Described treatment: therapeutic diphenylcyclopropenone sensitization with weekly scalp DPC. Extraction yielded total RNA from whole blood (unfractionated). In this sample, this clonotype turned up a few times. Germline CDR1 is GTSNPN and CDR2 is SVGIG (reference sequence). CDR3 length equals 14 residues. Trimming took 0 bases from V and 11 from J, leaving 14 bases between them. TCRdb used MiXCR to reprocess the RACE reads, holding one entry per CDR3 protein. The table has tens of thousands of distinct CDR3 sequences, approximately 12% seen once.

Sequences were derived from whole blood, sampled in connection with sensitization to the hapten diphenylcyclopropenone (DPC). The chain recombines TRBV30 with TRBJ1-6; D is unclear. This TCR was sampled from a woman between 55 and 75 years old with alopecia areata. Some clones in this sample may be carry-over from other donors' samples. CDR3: CAWSVATEFAPLHF. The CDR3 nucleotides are TGTGCCTGGAGTGTGGCGACCGAGTTTGCACCCCTCCACTTT.